This T cell receptor (beta chain) was profiled in a study of glioma-infiltrating T cells (dated by TCRdb to the mid-2010s). Context from the whole study: Low-grade gliomas were represented by WHO grade II oligodendrogliomas or astrocytomas, and glioblastomas were represented by WHO grade IV tumors that were sampled at initial rather than recurrent diagnosis. Glioma patients received dexamethasone for six or fewer days before surgery. Glioma tissue, non-neoplastic brain tissue and matched peripheral blood mononuclear cells were used as sources from which TCR alpha- and beta-chain repertoires were sequenced. Three low-grade glioma patients, about 8 primary glioblastoma patients, and three non-glioma patients who contributed non-neoplastic brain tissue made up the paired cohort. To gauge divergence between tissue and blood T-cell populations, every tissue-infiltrating repertoire was compared against the peripheral blood repertoire from the same patient. Sequencing coverage of 4.5- to 10-fold of some 1.1 million peripheral T cells was targeted for blood libraries.

The iRepertoire nested amplicon-rescue multiplex PCR (arm-PCR) platform was used to amplify TCR alpha and beta CDR3 regions from RNA. The input for one-step reverse transcription and amplification was roughly 85-400 ng of tissue mRNA or PBMC total RNA. Following bead purification, Illumina adapters were added through a secondary multiplex PCR, and the libraries were then gel-purified between 200 and 400 bp. The libraries contained internal 6-nucleotide barcodes that were used for demultiplexing. The libraries were sequenced on an Illumina MiSeq using 2x220 or 2x250 nucleotide paired-end reads. From the authors' description of their analysis: FLASH 1.2.11 was used to merge paired reads, and BWA-MEM then aligned the reads to the GRCh37 human genome before TRA and TRB reads were extracted. For V and J assignment, an IMGT-derived reference of cassette sequences and CDR3 motifs that included pseudogenes was used. Reads were translated in three frames, and productive CDR3s were defined by a C…FGXG motif without stop codons. Clonotypes were defined as unique combinations of V-J cassette pair and CDR3 amino acid sequence. Reads were filtered by Hamming distance, with the threshold set by the sequence error rate of each sample in mapped regions. TCRdb cleaned the public reads at Q25 with fastp, built clones with MiXCR and kept in-frame beta chains. Every CDR3 protein is listed once, alongside the most common genes and DNA of its rows. It is TCRdb's table, rather than the study itself, that gives the V and J calls and clone size. The sample data list roughly 350,000 distinct CDR3 sequences, and roughly two fifths of these were observed just once. The ten largest account for about 11% of the sample.

What the study reported, not specific to this receptor: Tissue and blood shared very few CDR3 sequences, a result attributed to high CDR3 diversity and limited sampling. VJ-independent divergence between tissue and blood was found to be below expectation in non-neoplastic patients but above expectation in all gliomas, particularly low-grade gliomas. The group comparisons were based on small numbers of patients: three non-neoplastic, three low-grade glioma and fewer than ten glioblastoma patients. Patients with low tissue-blood divergence were marked by a signature set of shared blood CDR3 motifs, and that set was depleted in highly divergent patients.

Concerning this clonotype itself: This receptor's antigen is unknown. Base qualities are missing; no much larger clone stands one base away.

Surgical brain or tumor specimens were cryofrozen in liquid nitrogen immediately after resection, and peripheral blood cells were collected concurrently. A distance of 22 bases separates the germline ends of V and J, which lose 4 bases and 12 bases respectively. The CDR3 has 15 amino acids, counting the end cysteine and phenylalanine. The retained sequence is limited to the CDR3, 45 bases, with the frame set at the first base. Source material: glioma tissue, nonneoplastic brain tissue, or PBMCs (not recorded which). The chain is assembled from TRBV12-3 or TRBV12-4 and TRBJ2-1; too little of a D gene remains to name it. The sequence derives from a human donor with low-grade glioma or glioblastoma, undergoing nonglioma brain surgery, or in good health (not recorded which). The CDR3 in this case is CASSSLNWAADGQFF. The bases read TGTGCCAGCAGTTCCCTCAACTGGGCTGCAGACGGGCAGTTCTTC.